This TCR beta chain originates from a study of blood T cells in healthy people across ages. Using a J-beta primer mix together with a sample-barcoded 5' primer, a second PCR was run for about 7 to 12 cycles. Per-sample output comprised a minimum of 3 million paired-end reads containing CDR3. TCRdb itself ran the 5' RACE reads through MiXCR, one entry per CDR3 protein. The sample has roughly 680,000 distinct CDR3 sequences; under 25% are singletons. V lost 4 bases, J lost 5 bases, and 8 bases stayed unmatched. From germline, CDR1 is PRHDT and CDR2 FYEKMQ (reference sequence). The CDR3 covers 16 residues. In its sample, this clonotype was seen many times. The study drew donors from healthy Caucasian individuals in Russia aged roughly 6 to 95. About 10 milliliters of peripheral blood were drawn from each donor into EDTA-treated tubes.

The receptor was isolated from a man between 65 and 79 years old in good health. The sequenced material came from blood. The rearrangement links TRBV13 to TRBJ2-3; 11 bases map to TRBD2. The CDR3 sequence is CASSSGLAEHRDTQYF. Here the CDR3 DNA reads TGTGCCAGCAGCTCGGGACTAGCGGAACATAGAGATACGCAGTATTTT.